Below, one T cell receptor beta chain is given with its context. The antigen remains undetermined. These data are taken from a study of cytomegalovirus exposure and HLA in healthy donors. Looked up from germline, CDR1 is MDHEN and CDR2 is SYDVKM. CDR3 size: 14 residues. Unmatched junction bases numbered 6, after V lost 7 bases and J lost 1 base. Points from the study as a whole: Among TCR beta chains, those listed as cytomegalovirus-associated numbered over 150. Among the sequence variants, a highly shared cluster was likely an artifact of sequencing.

With 60 Vbeta and 13 Jbeta primers, the PCR was carried out. The protocol was immunoSEQ multiplex PCR, while the TCRdb copy is restricted to in-frame clones and leaves out a portion. Of 140,000 to 150,000 clones in the sample, roughly 10% were seen once. The sample comprised PBMCs. V is TRBV28 and J is TRBJ1-1, with 7 bases matching TRBD1. This receptor was identified in a man over 45 in good health and CMV-seronegative. The CDR3 spells CASTSTGRNTEAFF. For the CDR3, the DNA is TGTGCCAGCACCTCGACAGGGAGGAACACTGAAGCTTTCTTT.